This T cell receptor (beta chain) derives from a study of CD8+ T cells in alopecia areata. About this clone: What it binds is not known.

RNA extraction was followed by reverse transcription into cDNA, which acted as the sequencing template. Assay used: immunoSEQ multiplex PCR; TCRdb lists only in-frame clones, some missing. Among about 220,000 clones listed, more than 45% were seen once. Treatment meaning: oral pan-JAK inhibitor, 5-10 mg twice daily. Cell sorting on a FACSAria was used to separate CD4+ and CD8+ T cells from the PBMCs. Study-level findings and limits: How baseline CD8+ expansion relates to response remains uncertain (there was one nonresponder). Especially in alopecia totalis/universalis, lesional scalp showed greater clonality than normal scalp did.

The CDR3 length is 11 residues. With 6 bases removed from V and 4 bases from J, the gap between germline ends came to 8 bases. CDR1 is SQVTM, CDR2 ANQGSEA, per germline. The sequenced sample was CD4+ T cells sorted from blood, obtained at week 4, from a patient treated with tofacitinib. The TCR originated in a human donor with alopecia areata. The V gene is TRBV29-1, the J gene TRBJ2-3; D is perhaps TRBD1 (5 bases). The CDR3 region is CSVQGPDTQYF. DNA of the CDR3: TGCAGCGTCCAGGGTCCAGATACGCAGTATTTT.